A single sample is the source of the 13 T cell receptor beta chains below, sequenced in a study of vaccination effects on CD4 cells after COVID-19. These receptors lack a known antigen. Antigen-specific CD4+ T cells were expanded (with viral peptide pools) by the ViraFEST assay ahead of sequencing. At the end of about ten days of culture, CD4+ T cells were isolated. The table came from immunoSEQ multiplex PCR; TCRdb's copy has only in-frame clones and leaves some out. The table includes roughly 14,000 clones, about 80% detected once. This specimen consisted of CD4+ T cells from PBMCs cultured with HCoV-229E spike peptides, obtained before COVID-19 vaccination. Receptors originate from a human donor who received a COVID-19 vaccine.

The chain combines TRBV7-9 with TRBJ2-3; either TRBD1 or TRBD2 may supply D (5 bases each). The germline V gene encodes CDR1 SEHNR and CDR2 FQNEAQ (reference sequence). Trimming took 3 bases from V and 2 from J, leaving 12 bases between them. CDR3 length: 15 amino acids. CDR3 protein: CASSFRDGATDTQYF. In DNA form, the CDR3 reads TGTGCCAGCAGCTTCCGGGACGGGGCCACAGATACGCAGTATTTT.

J is TRBJ1-2 and V is TRBV5-6; D may be TRBD1 (5 bases). CDR3 length: 15 residues. The germline CDR1 and CDR2 sequences are SGHDT and YYEEEE. Between the trimmed V and J ends, which lost 4 bases and 0 bases, there was a span of 13 bases. The CDR3: CASSLGVTANYGYTF. The DNA of the CDR3 is TGTGCCAGCAGCCTCGGGGTGACAGCTAACTATGGCTACACCTTC. Drawing the rest from reference TRBV5-6 and TRBJ1-2, the complete variable domain is DAGVTQSPTHLIKTRGQQVTLRCSPKSGHDTVSWYQQALGQGPQFIFQYYEEEERQRGNFPDRFSGHQFPNYSSELNVNALLLGDSALYLCASSLGVTANYGYTFGSGTRLTVV.

J is TRBJ1-3 and V is TRBV11-2; D not certain. Germline V gene data show CDR1 as SGHAT and CDR2 as FQNNGV. Trimming pared 5 bases from V and 4 bases from J, leaving 6 bases between. The CDR3 runs 12 residues. The CDR3 sequence: CASSRLGNTIYF. The CDR3 coding sequence is TGTGCCAGCAGCCGATTAGGAAACACCATATATTTT. Full variable domain (rest looked up from reference TRBV11-2 and TRBJ1-3): EAGVAQSPRYKIIEKRQSVAFWCNPISGHATLYWYQQILGQGPKLLIQFQNNGVVDDSQLPKDRFSAERLKGVDSTLKIQPAKLEDSAVYLCASSRLGNTIYFGEGSWLTVV.

This clone showed up just once. The chain couples TRBV18 to TRBJ1-4; the D gene is possibly TRBD1 (6 bases). Germline V CDR1 and CDR2: KGHSH, LQKENI. This CDR3 spans 15 amino acids. V dropped 4 bases and J dropped 5 bases, with 14 bases sitting between them. The CDR3 sequence: CASSLQGGGNEKLFF. DNA for the CDR3: TGTGCCAGCTCACTTCAGGGAGGGGGAAATGAAAAACTGTTTTTT.

The chain joins TRBV7-2 to TRBJ1-5, with 9 nucleotides matching TRBD1. Trimming took 1 base from V and 0 from J; bases not matched to a gene: 10. The CDR3 has 19 amino acids. Germline assignment: CDR1 SGHTA and CDR2 FQGNSA. CDR3 sequence: CASSLVGQGLGYSNQPQHF. In nucleotides, the CDR3 is TGTGCCAGCAGCTTAGTAGGACAGGGGTTGGGATATAGCAATCAGCCCCAGCATTTT.

Concerning this clone itself: This CDR3 is also generated by other DNA sequences in the sample. The V gene is TRBV7-2, the J gene TRBJ2-7, with 7 bases identical to TRBD1. After removal of 5 bases from V and 7 bases from J, the junction contained 5 bases not matched to a gene. This CDR3 is 12 amino acids long. CDR1 and CDR2 (germline): SGHTA, FQGNSA. The CDR3 bases are TGTGCCAGCAGCCTATACAGGGGTGAGCAGTACTTC. It is translated as CASSLYRGEQYF.

In regard to this clone: Germline and junction disagree at one end, which may indicate a read error. This chain connects TRBV18 to TRBJ1-1, with D possibly matching TRBD1 (5 bases). Germline V CDR1 and CDR2: KGHSH, LQKENI. The length of the CDR3 is 13 residues. The CDR3 DNA sequence: TGTGCCAGTTCACAGACAGTGAACACTGAAGCTTTCTTT. Protein sequence: CASSQTVNTEAFF.

This chain joins TRBV28 and TRBJ1-1; no clear D. The CDR3 has 15 residues. Germline lookup yields CDR1 MDHEN and CDR2 SYDVKM. V lost 7 bases, J lost 5 bases, and 20 bases lay in between. DNA of the CDR3: TGTGCCAGCATCATACTTCGCGGAGGTACGACTGAAGCTTTCTTT. This sequence encodes CASIILRGGTTEAFF.

This clone was recorded once. The chain employs TRBV30 and TRBJ2-3, with D tentatively TRBD2 (5 bases). The CDR3 has 15 amino acids. V gave up 6 bases and J gave up 1 base, with 17 bases separating them. Germline values: CDR1 GTSNPN, CDR2 SVGIG (reference sequence). The CDR3 is CACPLWDSGTDTQYF. CDR3 in DNA: TGTGCCTGCCCCCTTTGGGATAGCGGCACAGATACGCAGTATTTT.

The V gene is TRBV3-1 (or the pseudogene TRBV3-2), the J gene TRBJ1-3; the D gene is possibly TRBD1 (5 bases). The ends were cut back, 4 bases at V and 2 bases at J, with 12 bases in the middle. Looked up from germline, CDR1 is LGHDT and CDR2 is YNNKEL (reference sequence). This CDR3 region has 15 residues. The CDR3 nucleotides read TGTGCCAGCAGCCCAAGTGGGGGGACTGGAAACACCATATATTTT. Protein sequence: CASSPSGGTGNTIYF.

The rearrangement links TRBV5-1 to TRBJ2-1; the match to TRBD2 covers 10 bases. Trimming removed 2 bases from V and 8 bases from J; junction bases left unmatched: 7. CDR3 length: 15 amino acids. The V gene's germline CDR1 is SGHRS and CDR2 YFSETQ. The CDR3 DNA sequence: TGCGCCAGCAGCTTCCCAGCGGGAGGGAACGATGAGCAGTTCTTC. Its translation: CASSFPAGGNDEQFF.

The chain combines TRBV29-1 with TRBJ2-4; D unresolved. The germline gives CDR1 SQVTM, CDR2 ANQGSEA. The V gene lost 5 bases and the J gene lost 0 bases, with 11 bases spanning the gap. The CDR3 sequence is 14 residues long. CDR3 nucleotides: TGCAGCGTTCGGCCCAGCCTAGCCAAAAACATTCAGTACTTC. Amino acid sequence: CSVRPSLAKNIQYF.

The count of this clone is one. The chain carries TRBV18 and TRBJ2-7; possibly TRBD1 or TRBD2 for D (5 bases each). The CDR3 has 16 amino acids. V dropped 3 bases and J dropped 6 bases, with 21 bases sitting between them. The V gene's germline CDR1 is KGHSH and CDR2 LQKENI. CDR3 sequence (DNA): TGTGCCAGCTCACCCTCGGCTAGGGGTCCCAGCGGCGAGCAGTACTTC. The encoded protein is CASSPSARGPSGEQYF. The full variable domain, in which reference TRBV18 and TRBJ2-7 provide the parts outside the CDR3, is NAGVMQNPRHLVRRRGQEARLRCSPMKGHSHVYWYRQLPEEGLKFMVYLQKENIIDESGMPKERFSAEFPKEGPSILRIQQVVRGDSAAYFCASSPSARGPSGEQYFGPGTRLTVT.